One and the same sample provided the 15 T cell receptor beta chains below, sequenced in a study of cytomegalovirus exposure and HLA in healthy donors. PCR amplification relied on 60 Vbeta primers (plus 13 Jbeta primers). TCRdb keeps only in-frame clones here, not all; method: immunoSEQ multiplex PCR. The sample includes over 100,000 clones, approximately 80% of them seen just once. The sequencing input was PBMCs. These receptors were taken from a woman aged 25 to 39 in good health and CMV-seronegative.

This clone has a handful of counts. The chain recombines TRBV28 with TRBJ2-7, with 7 nucleotides matching TRBD1. V lost 9 bases, J lost 6 bases, and 8 bases stayed unmatched. Germline V gives CDR1 MDHEN, CDR2 SYDVKM. This CDR3 has 12 residues. The chain's CDR3 is CASSTGTGEQYF. CDR3 nucleotide sequence: TGTGCCAGTTCGACAGGGACCGGCGAGCAGTACTTC.

The J gene is TRBJ2-2, the V gene TRBV7-6; tentative D call: TRBD2 (5 bases). The CDR3 has 14 amino acids. Trimming left V 3 bases short and J 8 bases short, with 13 bases between. Per the germline V gene, CDR1 is SGHVS and CDR2 is FNYEAQ. DNA of the CDR3: TGTGCCAGCAGCTTGTTTAGCGAGGAGGGGGAGCTGTTTTTT. The encoded protein is CASSLFSEEGELFF.

The DNA of the CDR3 is TGTGCCAGCAGCTTAGTAGCGGGAGGGGGGGAGACCCAGTACTTC. The encoded protein is CASSLVAGGGETQYF. This sequence joins TRBV7-2 and TRBJ2-5; 11 nucleotides agree with TRBD2. The CDR3 extends over 15 amino acids. After removal of 1 base from V and 5 bases from J, the junction contained 3 bases not matched to a gene. Germline V gives CDR1 SGHTA, CDR2 FQGNSA.

V and J are TRBV6-5 and TRBJ2-1; the match to TRBD2 covers 7 bases. V lost 5 bases, J lost 4 bases, and 8 bases stayed unmatched. The CDR3 totals 15 residues. Germline V lookup: CDR1 MNHEY, CDR2 SVGAGI. The CDR3 DNA reads TGTGCCAGCAGTGACTGGCTAGCGGCATACAATGAGCAGTTCTTC. Residues: CASSDWLAAYNEQFF.

V gene TRBV5-1 combines with J gene TRBJ1-1, with 8 bases matching TRBD1. V gave up 0 bases and J gave up 5 bases; unmatched junction bases: 6. Germline CDR1 reads SGHRS; CDR2 reads YFSETQ. There are 15 residues in the CDR3. CDR3 sequence: CASSLADRVRTEAFF. CDR3 nucleotide sequence: TGCGCCAGCAGCTTGGCGGACAGGGTTCGAACTGAAGCTTTCTTT.

This clone was counted between two and nine times. The rearrangement links TRBV5-1 to TRBJ2-5, with TRBD2 identical over 7 bases. Trimming cost V 1 base and J 1 base; bases outside gene matches: 10. Per the germline V gene, CDR1 is SGHRS and CDR2 is YFSETQ. The CDR3 runs 17 residues. The CDR3 DNA reads as TGCGCCAGCAGCTTGTTTTTCGGCGGGAGTGGCCAAGAGACCCAGTACTTC. Its translation is CASSLFFGGSGQETQYF.

This clone showed up just a few times. The V and J genes are TRBV4-2 and TRBJ1-1, with no clear D. The CDR3 loop spans 16 amino acids. V lost 4 bases, J lost 2 bases, and 17 bases lay in between. CDR1 and CDR2 from the germline V gene are LGHNA and YNFKEQ. CDR3 DNA sequence: TGTGCCAGCAGCCCTCGCGGCGGCAGCCTTAACACTGAAGCTTTCTTT. As protein: CASSPRGGSLNTEAFF.

The chain couples TRBV18 to TRBJ1-5; D might be TRBD1 (5 bases). Per the germline V gene, CDR1 is KGHSH and CDR2 is LQKENI. V was clipped by 3 bases and J by 1 base, with 10 bases between them. CDR3 length: 15 residues. For the CDR3, the DNA is TGTGCCAGCTCACCGGGGCAGGGAAGCAATCAGCCCCAGCATTTT. Its protein product is CASSPGQGSNQPQHF. The whole variable domain, filled in from reference TRBV18 and TRBJ1-5, reads NAGVMQNPRHLVRRRGQEARLRCSPMKGHSHVYWYRQLPEEGLKFMVYLQKENIIDESGMPKERFSAEFPKEGPSILRIQQVVRGDSAAYFCASSPGQGSNQPQHFGDGTRLSIL.

This sequence joins TRBV10-2 and TRBJ1-5, with 7 bases fitting TRBD1. With 6 bases clipped from V and 5 bases from J, the junction kept 10 bases outside the gene matches. The CDR3 loop spans 15 amino acids. Germline CDR1 and CDR2: WSHSY and SAAADI. The CDR3 DNA reads TGCGCCAGCAGGGGTGACAGGGCCTTAGATCAGCCCCAGCATTTT. Translating it yields CASRGDRALDQPQHF.

The chain couples TRBV30 to TRBJ1-2; 10 bases line up with TRBD1. J gave up 8 bases and V 0 bases, and 3 bases lay outside the gene matches. Germline loops: CDR1 GTSNPN, CDR2 SVGIG (reference sequence). The CDR3 is 13 amino acids. CDR3 protein: CAWSVRDRGGYTF. In DNA, the CDR3 is TGTGCCTGGAGTGTACGGGACAGGGGAGGCTACACCTTC.

This clone came up a few times. The chain couples TRBV27 to TRBJ1-5; D may be TRBD1 (5 bases). Trimming cost V 1 base and J 1 base, with 14 bases left between them. CDR1 and CDR2 (germline): MNHEY, SMNVEV (reference sequence). This CDR3 has 17 amino acids. CDR3 sequence: CASSLFGDLLSNQPQHF. The CDR3 DNA sequence: TGTGCCAGCAGTTTATTTGGGGACTTACTGAGCAATCAGCCCCAGCATTTT.

This clone was seen a few times. The gene calls are TRBV23-1 and TRBJ2-2; 11 positions match TRBD2. TRBV23-1 is recorded as an ORF, its role being uncertain. Unmatched junction bases numbered 13, after V lost 3 bases and J lost 4 bases. The CDR3 extends over 19 amino acids. The CDR3 loop reads CASSQASGRSRGGTGELFF. In DNA form, the CDR3 reads TGCGCCAGCAGTCAGGCTAGCGGGAGGTCAAGGGGTGGCACCGGGGAGCTGTTTTTT.

J is TRBJ1-5 and V is TRBV27; TRBD1 matches 9 bases. CDR3 length equals 14 residues. J gave up 7 bases and V 5 bases, and 6 bases lay outside the gene matches. Germline lookup yields CDR1 MNHEY and CDR2 SMNVEV (reference sequence). In DNA, the CDR3 is TGTGCCAGCAGTCCTGGGACAGGGTACCAGCCCCAGCATTTT. It translates to CASSPGTGYQPQHF.

This clone was picked up one time. The rearrangement uses TRBV6-1 and TRBJ1-3; tentatively, D is TRBD1 (6 bases). V was clipped by 2 bases and J by 2 bases, with 10 bases between them. The CDR3 is 15 amino acids. CDR1 and CDR2 (germline): MNHNS, SASEGT. CDR3 sequence (DNA): TGTGCCAGCAGTGAATTACAGGGCGCTGGAAACACCATATATTTT. Protein product: CASSELQGAGNTIYF.

V gene TRBV28 combines with J gene TRBJ2-7; 13 bases align to TRBD2. J lost 4 bases, V lost 8 bases, and 5 bases had no gene match. CDR1 is MDHEN, CDR2 SYDVKM, per germline. The CDR3 loop spans 14 amino acids. In DNA form, the CDR3 reads TGTGCCAGCCGGAGACTAGCGGGAGGATACGAGCAGTACTTC. Residues: CASRRLAGGYEQYF.